This T cell receptor (beta chain) appears in the sequencing data of a study of CD8 T cells in Susac syndrome. Random hexamers were used to reverse transcribe about 0.5 to 1 ug of RNA. The CDR3 of TCR beta was amplified by immunoSEQ multiplex PCR across 54 Vbeta and 13 Jbeta. TCRdb itself ran the immunoSEQ multiplex PCR reads through MiXCR, one entry per CDR3 protein. Here the sample spans about 300,000 distinct CDR3 sequences, approximately 84% being singletons. This CDR3 has 12 residues. Germline CDR1 reads MNHEY; CDR2 reads SVGAGI. Trimming left V 2 bases short and J 11 bases short, with 11 bases between. TCR beta from blood CD8+ and CD4+ T cells was sequenced. Treatment-naive patients with stable or active relapsing-remitting disease served as multiple sclerosis controls. FACS enriched CD8+ TEMRA cells, while bulk CD8+ and CD4+ were negatively isolated.

Sequencing was carried out using CD8+ T cells from PBMCs. The sequence derives from a human donor with multiple sclerosis. The chain links TRBV6-5 to TRBJ2-3, with a possible D match to TRBD2 (6 bases). The CDR3 nucleotides are TGTGCCAGCAGTTACCTCGGGGGTGGGCAGTATTTT. Protein product: CASSYLGGGQYF.